This T cell receptor beta chain originates from a study of T cells after yellow fever vaccination. Germline V gene lookup returns CDR1 LGHNA and CDR2 YNFKEQ. This CDR3 has 14 residues. V was shortened by 0 bases and J by 7 bases, with 10 bases between the two germline ends. TCRdb processed the 5' RACE reads anew with MiXCR; each CDR3 protein has one entry. The table includes some 52,000 distinct CDR3 sequences, around 6.7% detected once. This clonotype was seen ten or more times. The origin of this receptor is a young man who received the YFV17D yellow fever vaccine. The rearrangement links TRBV4-2 to TRBJ2-1, with D possibly matching TRBD2 (6 bases). This material consisted of CD8+ T cells not binding an NS4B(214-222) dextramer, sorted from PBMCs, taken about 41 days after the first yellow fever vaccination. The CDR3 spells CASSQETAGNEQFF. CDR3 sequence (DNA): TGTGCCAGCAGCCAAGAAACGGCGGGGAATGAGCAGTTCTTC.